Detailed here is one T cell receptor beta chain. No antigen is known for it. The data belong to a study of shared clonotypes between healthy human individuals. General study findings and limits: The generation probabilities recorded for non-shared clonotypes fell below those of clonotypes shared by all four donors.

The V gene lost 8 bases and the J gene lost 1 base, with 17 bases spanning the gap. The germline V gene encodes CDR1 SNHLY and CDR2 FYNNEI. The CDR3 is made up of 16 amino acids. Healthy HIV-negative adults without recent acute infections or vaccinations served as donors. CD4+ cell separation produced CD45RA+ naive and CD45RA-negative memory subsets. Clones were sequenced by immunoSEQ multiplex PCR, and TCRdb holds only the in-frame ones, with some missing. This sample has about 2.4 million clones, with roughly 93% found just once. This chain uses TRBV2 with TRBJ2-2; either TRBD1 or TRBD2 may supply D (5 bases each). This clonotype originated in a young man in good health. Some clones in this sample may be carry-over from other donors' samples. Sequenced input: naive CD4+ T cells from PBMCs. Subset: CD45RA+ positively selected. The CDR3 loop reads CASGTPILGNTGELFF. For the CDR3, the DNA is TGTGCCAGCGGGACCCCGATCCTCGGGAACACCGGGGAGCTGTTTTTT.